This T cell receptor (beta chain) was sequenced in a study of blood T cells in healthy people across ages. The CDR3 has 14 residues. Germline CDR1 MNHNY, CDR2 SVGAGI (reference sequence). V gave up 5 bases and J gave up 3 bases; unmatched junction bases: 7. Alongside a J-beta primer mix, a sample-barcoded 5' primer served in a second PCR lasting roughly 6 to 12 cycles. From the 5' RACE reads, TCRdb called clonotypes with MiXCR, one entry per CDR3 protein. The sample contains 1.6 million or so distinct CDR3 sequences, about 35% of which appear only once. The J gene is TRBJ2-7, the V gene TRBV6-6; 7 nucleotides agree with TRBD1. Sequencing input: blood. This clonotype was obtained from a young woman in good health. Here the CDR3 reads CASSQQGYCYEQYF. The CDR3 region has the DNA TGTGCCAGCAGTCAACAGGGGTATTGCTACGAGCAGTACTTC.